The 24 T cell receptor beta chains listed next were all sequenced from one sample in a study of neurological immune-mediated disorders. Time point denoted: longitudinal time-point 2. MiXCR, applied by TCRdb to the 5' RACE reads, yields one record per CDR3 protein. The sample consists of some 87,000 distinct CDR3 sequences, about 13% of them appearing once. Sequences were obtained from PBMCs. Receptor source: a female donor with HTLV-1-associated myelopathy (HAM/TSP).

This clonotype appeared many times. The CDR3 DNA reads as TGCAGTGCTAGTTGGAGGGGGGAACGGGAGCAGTACTTC. The encoded protein is CSASWRGEREQYF. The chain employs TRBV20-1 and TRBJ2-7; the D gene could be TRBD1 or TRBD2 (6 bases each). V lost 3 bases to trimming and J lost 7 bases, with 16 bases between them. The CDR3 covers 13 residues. CDR1 is DFQATT, CDR2 SNEGSKA, per germline (reference sequence).

This clonotype was detected many times. The chain recombines TRBV5-1 with TRBJ2-2; the D is unclear. The V and J ends lost 2 bases and 2 bases respectively, with 10 bases between them. CDR3 length equals 15 residues. The germline gives CDR1 SGHRS, CDR2 YFSETQ. CDR3 nucleotide sequence: TGCGCCAGCAGCTTAGCAACTACCAACACCGGGGAGCTGTTTTTT. It codes for CASSLATTNTGELFF.

The chain couples TRBV27 to TRBJ1-2; TRBD1 aligns across 7 bases. Germline V gives CDR1 MNHEY, CDR2 SMNVEV (reference sequence). V lost 5 bases and J lost 4; bases outside the gene matches: 13. CDR3 length equals 16 residues. The CDR3 DNA reads as TGTGCCAGCAGTCCATTCGGGCAGGGGGTCTCCTATGGCTACACCTTC. It is translated as CASSPFGQGVSYGYTF.

This clonotype was recorded at least ten times. The rearrangement links TRBV5-1 to TRBJ1-5; perhaps TRBD1 as D (5 bases). V lost 4 bases and J lost 3, with 8 bases in between. CDR3 length: 13 amino acids. Germline V gives CDR1 SGHRS, CDR2 YFSETQ. CDR3 sequence reads: CASSQTVNQPQHF. The DNA of the CDR3 is TGCGCCAGCAGCCAGACAGTCAATCAGCCCCAGCATTTT.

This clonotype came up many times. This chain links TRBV7-9 with TRBJ2-3, with TRBD2 matching over 10 bases. The CDR3 extends over 15 amino acids. V was pared by 4 bases and J by 6 bases, with 7 bases of the junction left unmatched. CDR1 is SEHNR and CDR2 is FQNEAQ in the germline V gene (reference sequence). The CDR3 sequence: CASSYPAGGYDTQYF. The CDR3 DNA reads as TGTGCCAGCAGCTACCCAGCGGGGGGGTATGATACGCAGTATTTT.

This clonotype was recorded at least ten times. The V and J genes are TRBV10-3 and TRBJ2-6; possible D gene TRBD1, 5 bases. V was shortened by 8 bases and J by 0 bases, with 14 bases between the two germline ends. Per the germline V gene, CDR1 is ENHRY and CDR2 is SYGVKD. This CDR3 has 16 amino acids. CDR3 loop: CAIARQSLSGANVLTF. For the CDR3, the DNA is TGTGCCATCGCAAGACAGAGCCTCTCTGGGGCCAACGTCCTGACTTTC.

This clonotype was found many times. The chain links TRBV29-1 to TRBJ2-2, with TRBD1 matching 8 bases. The V and J ends lost 7 bases and 6 bases, in that order; junction bases with no gene match: 10. Per the germline V gene, CDR1 is SQVTM and CDR2 is ANQGSEA. The CDR3 sequence is 14 residues long. The CDR3 sequence is CSAEARGRPGELFF. Here the CDR3 DNA reads TGCAGCGCCGAGGCCAGGGGGCGGCCCGGGGAGCTGTTTTTT.

This clonotype was counted many times. The genes are TRBV29-1 and TRBJ2-7; D gene uncertain. The germline V and J ends were trimmed by 5 bases and 3 bases, with 11 bases remaining between them. Germline values: CDR1 SQVTM, CDR2 ANQGSEA. The CDR3 sequence is 12 residues long. The CDR3 DNA is TGCAGCGTTCGGACGGATTTCTACGAGCAGTACTTC. As protein: CSVRTDFYEQYF.

CDR3 loop: CATRGTAWGEQYF. In nucleotides, the CDR3 is TGCGCCACCAGAGGTACGGCCTGGGGAGAGCAGTACTTC. The chain links TRBV10-1 to TRBJ2-7; D is uncertain. Looked up from germline, CDR1 is WNHNN and CDR2 is SYGVQD (reference sequence). This CDR3 comprises 13 residues. Trimming removed 10 bases from V and 7 bases from J, with 20 bases in between.

Ten or more counts support this clonotype. The chain combines TRBV24-1 with TRBJ2-1; 10 nucleotides line up with TRBD1. The CDR3 sequence is 17 residues long. The germline V gene has CDR1 KGHDR and CDR2 SFDVKD. V dropped 4 bases and J dropped 2; count of bases not matched to a gene: 7. The CDR3 DNA reads as TGTGCCACCAGTGACGGGACAGGGGCAGGAACCTACAATGAGCAGTTCTTC. Translating gives CATSDGTGAGTYNEQFF.

This clonotype was counted ten times or more. This chain connects TRBV4-1 to TRBJ1-1; the D gene is possibly TRBD1 (5 bases). The germline V and J ends were trimmed by 1 base and 3 bases, with 6 bases remaining between them. The CDR3 extends over 13 amino acids. Germline loops: CDR1 MGHRA, CDR2 YSYEKL. This chain's CDR3 is CASSQVGDTEAFF. The CDR3 coding sequence is TGCGCCAGCAGCCAAGTGGGGGACACTGAAGCTTTCTTT.

This clonotype was seen repeatedly, ten times or more. This sequence joins TRBV9 and TRBJ1-3, with a weak D call TRBD1 (6 bases). V gave up 0 bases and J gave up 3 bases, with 10 bases separating them. In germline, CDR1 is SGDLS, CDR2 YYNGEE. CDR3 size: 15 residues. The CDR3 DNA is TGTGCCAGCAGCGTAGATCAGGGGAGTGGAAACACCATATATTTT. Amino acid sequence: CASSVDQGSGNTIYF.

There are many counts of this clonotype. This chain uses TRBV6-5 with TRBJ1-1; the D is unclear. The CDR3 runs 13 residues. V was pared by 0 bases and J by 2 bases, with 4 bases between. Per the germline V gene, CDR1 is MNHEY and CDR2 is SVGAGI. The CDR3 protein is CASSYSDNTEAFF. DNA for the CDR3: TGTGCCAGCAGTTACTCCGATAACACTGAAGCTTTCTTT.

The chain combines TRBV20-1 with TRBJ1-1; unclear D gene. V dropped 3 bases and J dropped 1 base, with 9 bases sitting between them. The CDR3 length is 13 residues. Per the germline V gene, CDR1 is DFQATT and CDR2 is SNEGSKA (reference sequence). The CDR3: CSARSQPNTEAFF. For the CDR3, the DNA is TGCAGTGCTAGGTCACAGCCGAACACTGAAGCTTTCTTT.

This clonotype was seen ten or more times. The genes are TRBV20-1 and TRBJ2-5; D is uncertain. Trimming pared 6 bases from V and 2 bases from J, leaving 7 bases between. There are 11 residues in the CDR3. Germline V gene sequence: CDR1 DFQATT, CDR2 SNEGSKA (reference sequence). DNA for the CDR3: TGCAGTGCGACCACGCAAGAGACCCAGTACTTC. Translation gives CSATTQETQYF.

This clonotype occurred many times. V and J are TRBV7-9 and TRBJ2-2, with TRBD2 as a possible D gene (5 bases). Germline values: CDR1 SEHNR, CDR2 FQNEAQ (reference sequence). This CDR3 region has 19 residues. Trimming removed 4 bases from V and 3 bases from J, with 24 bases in between. CDR3 in amino acids: CASSSPRAGSPADTGELFF. The CDR3 DNA sequence: TGTGCCAGCAGCTCCCCGCGCGCGGGTTCCCCAGCGGACACCGGGGAGCTGTTTTTT.

About this clonotype itself: Since a much larger clone is just one base distant, this may be a read error. The V and J genes are TRBV27 and TRBJ2-2; TRBD2 might be the D (6 bases). The CDR3 loop spans 16 amino acids. Trimming took 4 bases from V and 10 from J, leaving 22 bases between them. Germline CDR1 is MNHEY and CDR2 is SMNVEV (reference sequence). In nucleotides, the CDR3 is TGTGCCAGCAGTTCGGGACTTAATTCTAACCAAGTGGAGCTGTTTTTT. Its translation is CASSSGLNSNQVELFF.

This clonotype has just a few counts. A much bigger clone sits one base away, suggesting this may be a read error. This chain links TRBV28 with TRBJ2-5, with TRBD2 as a possible D gene (5 bases). The CDR3 runs to 13 residues. Between the trimmed V and J ends, which lost 7 bases and 4 bases, there was a span of 13 bases. The germline V gene encodes CDR1 MDHEN and CDR2 SYDVKM. Written as DNA, the CDR3 is TGTGCCAGCATCCGGGGTTTTCTAGAGACCCAGTACTTC. It yields the protein CASIRGFLETQYF.

This clonotype was recorded at least ten times. The V call is TRBV5-1, the J call TRBJ2-5, with D perhaps matching TRBD2 (6 bases). Trimming left V 3 bases short and J 5 bases short, with 14 bases between. Germline V CDR1 and CDR2: SGHRS, YFSETQ. CDR3 length: 14 residues. CDR3 nucleotides: TGCGCCAGCAGCTCGGGAGAGGCTGTGGAGACCCAGTACTTC. The encoded protein is CASSSGEAVETQYF.

This clonotype was recorded at least ten times. This chain links TRBV20-1 with TRBJ2-2; no definite D call. V was trimmed by 0 bases and J by 2 bases, leaving 13 bases between them. Germline CDR1 is DFQATT and CDR2 is SNEGSKA (reference sequence). The CDR3 runs to 16 residues. CDR3 sequence reads: CSARDRKVGNTGELFF. Here the CDR3 DNA reads TGCAGTGCTAGAGATCGAAAAGTGGGCAACACCGGGGAGCTGTTTTTT.

This clonotype was observed many times. The V and J genes are TRBV12-3 or TRBV12-4 and TRBJ2-7; a possible D gene is TRBD2 (5 bases). With 6 bases removed from V and 0 bases from J, the gap between germline ends came to 6 bases. The CDR3 loop spans 12 amino acids. CDR3 bases: TGTGCCAGCAGGGACTCCTCCTACGAGCAGTACTTC. Protein sequence: CASRDSSYEQYF.

In its sample, this clonotype was seen many times. The V gene is TRBV2, the J gene TRBJ2-7; maybe TRBD1 (8 bases). Germline values: CDR1 SNHLY, CDR2 FYNNEI. Trimming shortened V by 7 bases and J by 0 bases, and 16 bases separated the two germline ends. The CDR3 runs to 15 residues. CDR3 bases: TGTGCCAGCACCGGGGGGACAGGCCGCTCCTACGAGCAGTACTTC. Its protein product is CASTGGTGRSYEQYF.

This clonotype was detected a few times. The chain uses TRBV20-1 and TRBJ2-1; 8 bases are a match to TRBD2. V was pared by 5 bases and J by 14 bases, with 11 bases of the junction left unmatched. The CDR3 consists of 12 residues. CDR1 DFQATT and CDR2 SNEGSKA come from the germline V gene (reference sequence). The CDR3 coding sequence is TGCAGTGCTCCTGGCGCGGGGGGATCTGAGTTCTTC. This encodes CSAPGAGGSEFF.

This clonotype has a count of ten or more. The V and J genes are TRBV7-9 and TRBJ1-1; tentatively, D is TRBD1 (5 bases). The V and J ends lost 5 bases and 1 base respectively, with 11 bases between them. The CDR3 runs to 14 residues. Germline V gene data show CDR1 as SEHNR and CDR2 as FQNEAQ (reference sequence). CDR3 amino acids: CASSVPGTNTEAFF. CDR3 sequence (DNA): TGTGCCAGCAGCGTACCGGGGACGAACACTGAAGCTTTCTTT.